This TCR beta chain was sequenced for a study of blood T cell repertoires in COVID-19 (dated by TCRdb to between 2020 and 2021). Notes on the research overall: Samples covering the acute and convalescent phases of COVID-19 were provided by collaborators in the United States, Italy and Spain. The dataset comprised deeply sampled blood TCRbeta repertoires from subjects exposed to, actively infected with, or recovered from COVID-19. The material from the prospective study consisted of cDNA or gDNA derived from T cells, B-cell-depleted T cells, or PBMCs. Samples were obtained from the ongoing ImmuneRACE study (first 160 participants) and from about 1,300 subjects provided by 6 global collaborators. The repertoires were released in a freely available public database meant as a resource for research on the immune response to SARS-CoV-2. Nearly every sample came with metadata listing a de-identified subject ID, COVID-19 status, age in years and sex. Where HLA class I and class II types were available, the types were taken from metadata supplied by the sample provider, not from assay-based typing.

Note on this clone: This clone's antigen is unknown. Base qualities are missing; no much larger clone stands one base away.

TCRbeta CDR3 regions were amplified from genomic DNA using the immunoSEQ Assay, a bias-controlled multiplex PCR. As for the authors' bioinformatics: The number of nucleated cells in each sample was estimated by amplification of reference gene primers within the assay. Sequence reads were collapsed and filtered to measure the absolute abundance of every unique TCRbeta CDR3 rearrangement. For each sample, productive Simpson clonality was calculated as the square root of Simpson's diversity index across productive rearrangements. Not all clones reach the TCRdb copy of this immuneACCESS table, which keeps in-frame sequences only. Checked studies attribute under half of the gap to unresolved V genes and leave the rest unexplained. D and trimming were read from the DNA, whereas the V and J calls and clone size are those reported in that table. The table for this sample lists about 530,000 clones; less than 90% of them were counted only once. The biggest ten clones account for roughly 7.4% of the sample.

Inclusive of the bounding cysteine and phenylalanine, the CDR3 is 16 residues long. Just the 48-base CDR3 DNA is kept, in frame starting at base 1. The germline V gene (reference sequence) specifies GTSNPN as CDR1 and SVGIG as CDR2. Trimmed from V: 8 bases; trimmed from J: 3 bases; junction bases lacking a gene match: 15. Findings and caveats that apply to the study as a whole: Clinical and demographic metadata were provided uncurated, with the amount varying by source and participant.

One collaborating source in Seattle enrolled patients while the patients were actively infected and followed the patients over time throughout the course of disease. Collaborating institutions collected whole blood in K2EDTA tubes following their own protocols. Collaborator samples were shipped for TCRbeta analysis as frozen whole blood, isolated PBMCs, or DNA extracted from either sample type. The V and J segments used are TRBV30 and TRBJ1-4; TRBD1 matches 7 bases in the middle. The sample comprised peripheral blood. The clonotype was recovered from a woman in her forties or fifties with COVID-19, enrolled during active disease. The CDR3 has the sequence CAGDSGQSISNEKLFF. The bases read TGTGCCGGGGACTCGGGACAGTCAATTTCTAATGAAAAACTGTTTTTT.